This T cell receptor (beta chain) was found in a study of blood T cell repertoires in COVID-19. With V trimmed by 4 bases and J by 7 bases, 6 bases remained unmatched. This CDR3 is 14 amino acids long. Germline V gene sequence: CDR1 LNHDA, CDR2 SQIVND (reference sequence). Sequencing used immunoSEQ multiplex PCR; TCRdb keeps in-frame clones, though not all of them. The data contain roughly 400,000 clones, about 87% of them singletons. This clone has a single count. The receptor was isolated from a woman aged 55-69 years with COVID-19, enrolled during active disease. J is TRBJ2-1 and V is TRBV19; 8 nucleotides align to TRBD1. The sequenced sample was peripheral blood. CDR3 in amino acids: CASSRGQVGNEQFF. The CDR3 DNA reads TGTGCCAGTAGTAGGGGACAGGTGGGGAATGAGCAGTTCTTC.